The next 26 T cell receptor beta chains were all read from a single sample in a study of cytotoxic CD8 clonotypes in ibrutinib-treated CLL. Assay: immunoSEQ multiplex PCR; the TCRdb copy retains only in-frame clones and omits some. The sample carries about 120,000 clones, about 58% recorded once. This specimen was PBMCs, taken after 24 months of ibrutinib treatment. These TCRs come from a human donor with chronic lymphocytic leukemia.

V usage is TRBV4-2 and J usage is TRBJ2-7; tentative D call: TRBD2 (5 bases). The length of the CDR3 is 14 residues. Germline CDR1 and CDR2: LGHNA and YNFKEQ. Trimming pared 4 bases from V and 1 base from J, leaving 11 bases between. The CDR3 DNA follows: TGTGCCAGCAGCCCTCGAGGGTCGTCCTACGAGCAGTACTTC. As protein: CASSPRGSSYEQYF.

The chain recombines TRBV10-1 with TRBJ1-4; perhaps TRBD1 as D (6 bases). CDR3 size: 13 residues. The germline CDR1 and CDR2 sequences are WNHNN and SYGVQD (reference sequence). Trimming stripped 7 bases from V and 7 bases from J, with 13 bases between. CDR3 nucleotide sequence: TGCGCCAGCATATCCAGGGGAAGTGAAAAACTGTTTTTT. It codes for CASISRGSEKLFF.

The V gene is TRBV9, the J gene TRBJ2-1, with D possibly called TRBD1 or TRBD2 (5 bases each). Germline loops: CDR1 SGDLS, CDR2 YYNGEE. The CDR3 sequence is 15 residues long. V was cut by 1 base and J by 7 bases, with 15 bases left in between. This CDR3 is CASSVLGGTMNEQFF. In DNA, the CDR3 is TGTGCCAGCAGCGTATTAGGTGGGACGATGAATGAGCAGTTCTTC.

This clone was observed a few times. The V and J genes are TRBV6-1 and TRBJ2-7, with D uncertain. The CDR3 has 10 residues. Trimming left V 4 bases short and J 6 bases short, with 4 bases between. Germline values: CDR1 MNHNS, CDR2 SASEGT. The DNA of the CDR3 is TGTGCCAGCAGTGTAACCGAGCAGTACTTC. Its protein is CASSVTEQYF.

This clone came up a few times. The V call is TRBV30, the J call TRBJ1-2; the D gene is possibly TRBD1 (5 bases). The CDR3 runs to 13 residues. Trimming removed 0 bases from V and 8 bases from J, with 13 bases in between. CDR1 is GTSNPN and CDR2 is SVGIG in the germline V gene (reference sequence). The CDR3 here is CAWSVQAGQGYTF. In DNA form, the CDR3 reads TGTGCCTGGAGTGTACAGGCAGGGCAAGGCTACACCTTC.

This clone was counted a few times. The chain employs TRBV18 and TRBJ2-7, with D possibly matching TRBD1 (6 bases). Germline CDR1 and CDR2: KGHSH and LQKENI. The CDR3 contains 14 residues. V lost 2 bases, J lost 7 bases, and 15 bases lay in between. CDR3 sequence reads: CASSPGQGFGEQYF. As DNA, the CDR3 is TGTGCCAGCTCACCAGGCCAGGGGTTTGGGGAGCAGTACTTC.

This chain links TRBV27 with TRBJ2-3; TRBD2 aligns across 7 bases. After removal of 5 bases from V and 5 bases from J, the junction contained 10 bases not matched to a gene. The CDR3 runs to 15 residues. The germline V gene encodes CDR1 MNHEY and CDR2 SMNVEV (reference sequence). CDR3 sequence: CASSVKGLSGDTQYF. The CDR3 nucleotides are TGTGCCAGCAGTGTAAAGGGACTATCCGGAGATACGCAGTATTTT.

This clone came up a few times. The chain recombines TRBV18 with TRBJ2-1, with TRBD2 as a possible D gene (5 bases). CDR3 size: 14 residues. Trimming pared 4 bases from V and 9 bases from J, leaving 16 bases between. In germline, CDR1 is KGHSH, CDR2 LQKENI. The CDR3 sequence: CASSLGQTRGEQFF. In nucleotides, the CDR3 is TGTGCCAGCTCACTCGGGCAGACTCGGGGTGAGCAGTTCTTC.

This clone was picked up a small number of times. This chain uses TRBV2 with TRBJ2-7, with 7 bases lining up with TRBD2. The V and J ends lost 6 bases and 9 bases, in that order; junction bases with no gene match: 5. The germline V gene has CDR1 SNHLY and CDR2 FYNNEI. The CDR3 sequence is 11 residues long. The CDR3 reads CASSLQRGQYF. Written as DNA, the CDR3 is TGTGCCAGCAGCCTACAGCGGGGGCAGTACTTC.

The sample holds many counts of this clone. This chain joins TRBV5-1 and TRBJ2-2; TRBD2 might be the D (7 bases). The CDR3 has 14 residues. The germline V gene encodes CDR1 SGHRS and CDR2 YFSETQ. Deletions cut 3 bases from V and 5 bases from J, with 11 bases between. The CDR3 sequence is CASSWGGRTGELFF. The CDR3 DNA sequence: TGCGCCAGCAGCTGGGGGGGCCGGACCGGGGAGCTGTTTTTT.

The chain is built from TRBV2 and TRBJ2-3; TRBD2 might be the D (6 bases). In germline, CDR1 is SNHLY, CDR2 FYNNEI. V lost 5 bases and J lost 9, with 12 bases in between. The CDR3 is made up of 12 amino acids. In DNA, the CDR3 is TGTGCCAGCAGTAGACCGCGGGACACGCAGTATTTT. It encodes CASSRPRDTQYF.

The chain links TRBV11-3 to TRBJ2-1, with D uncertain. Germline V gene data show CDR1 as SGHNT and CDR2 as YENEEA. The V end was cut by 6 bases, the J end by 2 bases, with 5 bases between. The CDR3 has 12 amino acids. DNA for the CDR3: TGTGCCAGCAGTATAGCCTACAATGAGCAGTTCTTC. As protein: CASSIAYNEQFF.

CDR3 amino acids: CASSLGQGRANYGYTF. CDR3 coding DNA: TGTGCCAGCAGCTTGGGACAGGGGAGGGCTAACTATGGCTACACCTTC. V usage is TRBV7-2 and J usage is TRBJ1-2, with 10 bases aligning to TRBD1. Germline V gene lookup returns CDR1 SGHTA and CDR2 FQGNSA. After removal of 3 bases from V and 0 bases from J, the junction contained 4 bases not matched to a gene. This CDR3 spans 16 amino acids.

This clone was detected a few times. The chain joins TRBV6-5 to TRBJ1-6; D remains ambiguous. Trimming pared 1 base from V and 8 bases from J, leaving 12 bases between. In germline, CDR1 is MNHEY, CDR2 SVGAGI. The CDR3 totals 15 residues. The CDR3 DNA sequence: TGTGCCAGCAGTTACTACTTGGGCGTCGATTCACCCCTCCACTTT. It codes for CASSYYLGVDSPLHF.

V usage is TRBV28 and J usage is TRBJ2-1; no reliable D call. Germline V lookup: CDR1 MDHEN, CDR2 SYDVKM. V was pared by 5 bases and J by 0 bases, with 8 bases between. This CDR3 contains 14 residues. The CDR3 DNA follows: TGTGCCAGCAGTGCAGGAAACTCCTACAATGAGCAGTTCTTC. Protein product: CASSAGNSYNEQFF. The whole variable domain, filled in from reference TRBV28 and TRBJ2-1, reads DVKVTQSSRYLVKRTGEKVFLECVQDMDHENMFWYRQDPGLGLRLIYFSYDVKMKEKGDIPEGYSVSREKKERFSLILESASTNQTSMYLCASSAGNSYNEQFFGPGTRLTVL.

The rearrangement uses TRBV30 and TRBJ2-7, with D unclear. Trimming cost V 3 bases and J 3 bases, with 15 bases left between them. The CDR3 is 14 amino acids. CDR1 is GTSNPN and CDR2 is SVGIG in the germline V gene (reference sequence). As DNA, the CDR3 is TGTGCCTGGAGGGCCGCCGGGTTAATCTACGAGCAGTACTTC. This gives the protein CAWRAAGLIYEQYF.

The rearrangement uses TRBV29-1 and TRBJ1-5, with a tentative D call TRBD1 (6 bases). CDR1 is SQVTM and CDR2 is ANQGSEA in the germline V gene. V dropped 5 bases and J dropped 7 bases, with 15 bases sitting between them. The length of the CDR3 is 13 residues. CDR3 coding DNA: TGCAGCGTTTCACAGGGAGAGAGGCAGCCCCAGCATTTT. Protein: CSVSQGERQPQHF.

With respect to this clone: An end of the junction does not agree with germline; a read error may underlie this. V usage is TRBV7-9 and J usage is TRBJ2-7; D not certain. The CDR3 is made up of 16 amino acids. Germline V gene data show CDR1 as SEHNR and CDR2 as FQNEAQ (reference sequence). CDR3 sequence: CASSSKAFVSSYKQYF. CDR3 sequence (DNA): TGTGCCAGCAGCTCCAAAGCCTTCGTCAGCTCCTACAAGCAGTACTTC.

This clone was found a few times. Relative to the germline gene, one junction end is altered; a read error may explain this. The chain links TRBV18 to TRBJ2-5; D ambiguous. The germline CDR1 and CDR2 sequences are KGHSH and LQKENI. The CDR3 consists of 15 residues. CDR3 region: CASSPRESRKETQYF. In DNA form, the CDR3 reads TGTGCCAGCTCCCCACGAGAGAGCAGGAAAGAGACCCAGTACTTC.

CDR3 loop: CASSLVGAFEQYF. The CDR3 nucleotides read TGTGCCAGCAGCTTGGTCGGCGCGTTCGAGCAGTACTTC. The V gene is TRBV5-4, the J gene TRBJ2-7, with no clear D. Germline CDR1 reads SGHNT; CDR2 reads YYREEE (reference sequence). This CDR3 region has 13 residues. V lost 0 bases and J lost 6, with 10 bases in between.

This clone turned up a few times. The rearrangement links TRBV5-1 to TRBJ2-7, with D perhaps matching TRBD1 (7 bases). Germline V gene lookup returns CDR1 SGHRS and CDR2 YFSETQ. CDR3 length: 15 residues. V was clipped by 2 bases and J by 2 bases, with 14 bases between them. The CDR3 sequence: CASSFDGGQTYEQYF. The CDR3 DNA is TGCGCCAGCAGCTTCGACGGGGGACAGACCTACGAGCAGTACTTC.

This clone was counted a few times. The V and J genes are TRBV18 and TRBJ1-3; D gene unclear. The length of the CDR3 is 15 residues. Germline V gene sequence: CDR1 KGHSH, CDR2 LQKENI. V dropped 2 bases and J dropped 3 bases, with 11 bases sitting between them. CDR3 protein: CASSPSDTRGNTIYF. Here the CDR3 DNA reads TGTGCCAGCTCACCATCTGACACGCGTGGAAACACCATATATTTT.

The rearrangement links TRBV7-9 to TRBJ2-5; 9 positions match TRBD2. The germline V gene has CDR1 SEHNR and CDR2 FQNEAQ (reference sequence). V lost 5 bases to trimming and J lost 5 bases; unmatched junction nucleotides: 9. The CDR3 sequence is 15 residues long. CDR3 sequence: CASSLVSSGMETQYF. CDR3 nucleotide sequence: TGTGCCAGCAGCCTCGTGTCTAGCGGGATGGAGACCCAGTACTTC.

The CDR3 region is CASTPDRYEQYF. In nucleotides, the CDR3 is TGTGCCAGCACCCCCGACAGATACGAGCAGTACTTC. The genes are TRBV2 and TRBJ2-7; perhaps TRBD1 as D (5 bases). Germline V gives CDR1 SNHLY, CDR2 FYNNEI. The CDR3 contains 12 residues. V lost 7 bases, J lost 4 bases, and 11 bases lay in between.

The sample holds many counts of this clone. DNA of the CDR3: TGCAGTGCTCAAGGAGGGAAGGAGCAGTACTTC. This gives the protein CSAQGGKEQYF. The J gene is TRBJ2-7, the V gene TRBV20-1; TRBD2 is a possible D gene (6 bases). CDR3 length: 11 residues. Trimming removed 5 bases from V and 7 bases from J, with 12 bases in between. Germline loops: CDR1 DFQATT, CDR2 SNEGSKA (reference sequence).

The rearrangement joins TRBV5-4 to TRBJ1-2; D not certain. The length of the CDR3 is 13 residues. CDR1 is SGHNT and CDR2 is YYREEE in the germline V gene (reference sequence). Trimming left V 2 bases short and J 8 bases short, with 13 bases between. The CDR3, as DNA: TGTGCCAGCAGCTTAGAAGGCCGTCGGGGCTACACCTTC. It is translated as CASSLEGRRGYTF.